This T cell receptor beta chain was identified in a study of long-term antiretroviral therapy in people with HIV. Whole-study context: The earliest specimens came about a decade ahead of the 2015 immediate-ART recommendation.

In germline, CDR1 is LGHNA, CDR2 YNFKEQ. The CDR3 length is 18 residues. V gave up 0 bases and J gave up 10 bases, with 22 bases separating them. Run at survey level, the immunoSEQ assay was version v3.0. Sequencing was performed with immunoSEQ multiplex PCR; in TCRdb, only in-frame clones are kept and a portion is missing. The data hold about 25,000 clones, with 70% to 90% observed a single time. This sequence originates from a man over 45 with HIV. V is TRBV4-2 and J is TRBJ1-6; no clear D gene. Material: unsorted PBMCs, obtained 1.2 years after starting antiretroviral therapy. This CDR3 is CASSQEGSGAVQWSPLHF. CDR3 DNA sequence: TGTGCCAGCAGCCAAGAAGGCTCAGGCGCAGTGCAGTGGTCACCCCTCCACTTT.